What follows is one TCR beta chain and its context. The target of this receptor is not known. Within one base of it there is no much larger clone, and no base qualities were kept. CDR1 and CDR2 were assigned from the germline V gene (reference sequence) as LNHDA and SQIVND. V and J lose 6 bases and 2 bases, and a span of 10 bases separates them. There are 14 amino acids in the CDR3, from cysteine to phenylalanine inclusive. The read is trimmed to its CDR3 DNA, 42 bases read in frame from base 1. TCRbeta CDR3 regions were amplified from genomic DNA using the immunoSEQ Assay, a bias-controlled multiplex PCR. Regarding the original processing steps: Nucleated cell counts per sample were estimated from amplification of reference gene primers within the assay. Sequence reads were collapsed and filtered to measure the absolute abundance of every unique TCRbeta CDR3 rearrangement. For each sample, productive Simpson clonality was calculated as the square root of Simpson's diversity index across productive rearrangements. As stored in TCRdb, this immuneACCESS dataset retains in-frame rearrangements with V and J assigned. A fraction of the clones does not appear; measured against another copy, unresolved V genes explain less than half of the discrepancy, and the remainder lacks a known reason. Clone size and the V and J calls come from that table; the DNA yielded D and trimming. The sample yields roughly 30,000 clones; approximately 93% were counted once. The ten largest clones represent approximately 3.7% of the sample.

These data originate in a study of blood T cell repertoires in COVID-19 (dated by TCRdb to 2018 to 2021). Some background on the complete study: Collaborator samples came from the United States, Italy and Spain and covered acute and convalescent phases of COVID-19. The samples were drawn from the first 160 participants of the ongoing ImmuneRACE study and from 950 to 1,500 subjects provided by 6 global collaborators. HLA class I and class II types, where available, came from metadata supplied by the sample provider rather than from assay-based typing. Nearly every sample came with metadata listing a de-identified subject ID, COVID-19 status, age in years and sex. The repertoires were released in a freely available public database meant as a resource for research on the immune response to SARS-CoV-2. The material from the prospective study consisted of cDNA or gDNA derived from T cells, B-cell-depleted T cells, or PBMCs. The dataset comprised deeply sampled blood TCRbeta repertoires from subjects exposed to, actively infected with, or recovered from COVID-19.

Whole blood was collected in K2EDTA tubes by collaborating institutions according to the institutions' own protocols. For TCRbeta analysis, collaborators shipped samples in one of three forms: frozen whole blood, isolated PBMCs, or DNA extracted from either of those sample types. The paper as a whole reports these results and caveats: The quantity of clinical and demographic metadata differed by source and by participant and was supplied without curation.

This chain is built from TRBV19 and TRBJ1-4; tentative D gene TRBD1, with 6 bases matching. Sequenced material: peripheral blood. This receptor was obtained from a man aged 55 to 70 with acute or convalescent COVID-19. The DNA sequence is given as TGTGCCAGTAGCCTGACAGGTACTAATGAAAAACTGTTTTTT. Its coded protein is CASSLTGTNEKLFF.